One sample yielded the 8 T cell receptor beta chains listed below, sequenced in a study of T cell responses to AZD1222 COVID-19 vaccine (dated by TCRdb to about 2021). According to the study, the label for this sample's time point signals: about 28 days (+/-7) after the second vaccine dose. The library was built by means of the immunoSEQ multiplex PCR assay. TCRdb carries this immuneACCESS record with in-frame sequences only. Its versions omit some clonotypes, under half of them owing to an unresolved V gene in the studies checked, with the rest unexplained. This sample holds 73,000 or so clones; 80% were observed only once. Roughly 50% of the sample comes from the top ten. Sequences were derived from peripheral blood, sampled 28 days after the second AZD1222 dose. These receptors originate from an adult who received the AZD1222 COVID-19 vaccine.

The rearrangement links TRBV7-2 to TRBJ2-1, with no clear D. The length of the CDR3 is 13 residues. V lost 1 base and J 3 bases, leaving 4 bases between the germline ends. Germline CDR1 and CDR2: SGHTA and FQGNSA. CDR3 sequence (DNA): TGTGCCAGCAGCTTAGGGATCTACAATGAGCAGTTCTTC. The encoded protein is CASSLGIYNEQFF.

The chain joins TRBV5-8 to TRBJ2-3, with TRBD2 identical over 7 bases. With V trimmed by 5 bases and J by 4 bases, 13 bases remained unmatched. The CDR3 totals 16 residues. CDR1 is SGHTS, CDR2 YDEGEE, per germline. The CDR3: CASRQGLAVMADTQYF. CDR3 coding DNA: TGTGCCAGCAGGCAGGGTCTAGCGGTTATGGCAGATACGCAGTATTTT.

The rearrangement uses TRBV7-8 and TRBJ2-2; a weak D match, TRBD2 (5 bases). Looked up from germline, CDR1 is SGHVS and CDR2 is FQNEAQ. V shed 3 bases and J shed 5 bases, with 13 bases lying between them. CDR3 length: 15 residues. The CDR3, as DNA: TGTGCCAGCAGCTTGGGAGCAGTTCGGACCGGGGAGCTGTTTTTT. Encoded protein: CASSLGAVRTGELFF.

The gene calls are TRBV7-9 and TRBJ1-1; no firm D call. Germline CDR1 SEHNR, CDR2 FQNEAQ (reference sequence). Trimming removed 1 base from V and 4 bases from J, with 7 bases in between. The CDR3 totals 13 residues. The CDR3 sequence is CASSLDWGTEAFF. CDR3 DNA sequence: TGTGCCAGCAGCTTAGATTGGGGCACTGAAGCTTTCTTT.

This clone was seen a handful of times. J is TRBJ1-4 and V is TRBV4-3; TRBD1 agrees at 8 bases. This CDR3 contains 17 residues. V shed 0 bases, J shed 5 bases, and the junction held 8 bases outside the gene matches. CDR1 is LGHNA and CDR2 is YSLEER in the germline V gene. The CDR3 bases are TGCGCCAGCAGCCAAGACCGCACAGGGGGTGGGAATGAAAAACTGTTTTTT. This sequence encodes CASSQDRTGGGNEKLFF.

The chain employs TRBV7-9 and TRBJ2-1; D perhaps matches TRBD1 (5 bases). V was trimmed by 1 base and J by 8 bases, leaving 6 bases between them. Germline CDR1 and CDR2: SEHNR and FQNEAQ (reference sequence). The CDR3 has 12 amino acids. The CDR3 spells CASSLVGDEQFF. CDR3 nucleotide sequence: TGTGCCAGCAGCTTAGTAGGGGATGAGCAGTTCTTC.

The chain links TRBV5-6 to TRBJ2-1; no clear D gene. In germline, CDR1 is SGHDT, CDR2 YYEEEE. Trimming left V 4 bases short and J 3 bases short, with 14 bases between. The length of the CDR3 is 15 residues. The CDR3 loop reads CASSLDVTDYNEQFF. The CDR3 bases are TGTGCCAGCAGCCTCGATGTGACCGACTACAATGAGCAGTTCTTC.

The CDR3 protein is CASRQGTSGANEQFF. As DNA, the CDR3 is TGTGCCAGCCGTCAAGGGACTAGCGGCGCCAATGAGCAGTTCTTC. This chain connects TRBV2 to TRBJ2-1; 11 nucleotides align to TRBD2. This CDR3 region has 15 residues. Losses at the gene ends were 8 bases for V and 6 bases for J; bases not matched to a gene: 9. Germline CDR1 reads SNHLY; CDR2 reads FYNNEI.